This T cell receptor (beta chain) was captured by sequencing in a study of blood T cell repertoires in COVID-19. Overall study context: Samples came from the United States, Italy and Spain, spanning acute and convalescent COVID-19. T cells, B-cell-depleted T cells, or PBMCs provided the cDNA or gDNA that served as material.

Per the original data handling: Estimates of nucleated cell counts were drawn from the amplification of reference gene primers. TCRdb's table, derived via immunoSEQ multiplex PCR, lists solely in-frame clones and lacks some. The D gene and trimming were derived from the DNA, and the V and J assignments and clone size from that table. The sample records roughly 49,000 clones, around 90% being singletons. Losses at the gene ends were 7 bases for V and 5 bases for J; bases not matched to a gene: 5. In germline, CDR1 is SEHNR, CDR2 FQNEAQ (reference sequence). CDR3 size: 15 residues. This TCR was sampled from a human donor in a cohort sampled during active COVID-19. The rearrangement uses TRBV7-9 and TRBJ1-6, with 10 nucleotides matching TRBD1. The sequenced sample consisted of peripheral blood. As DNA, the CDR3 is TGTGCCAGCATCCTTGGACAGGGGGATAATTCACCCCTCCACTTT. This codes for CASILGQGDNSPLHF.